The text below deals with one T cell receptor (beta chain). The specificity of this receptor is unknown. No base qualities exist here, and no much larger clone lies one base off it. The CDR3 runs 13 amino acids, cysteine and phenylalanine included. Here the CDR3 DNA is all that survives: 39 bases in frame from base 1. CDR1 and CDR2 (SGHAT, FQNNGV) derive from the germline V gene. Compared with germline, V lacks 3 bases and J lacks 10 bases; bases without a gene match: 8. The data stem from a study of blood T cell repertoires in COVID-19 (dated by TCRdb to the early 2020s). Background on the whole study: Samples from collaborators originated in the United States, Italy and Spain and spanned both the acute and convalescent phases of COVID-19. The material from the prospective study consisted of cDNA or gDNA derived from T cells, B-cell-depleted T cells, or PBMCs. The dataset comprised deeply sampled blood TCRbeta repertoires from subjects exposed to, actively infected with, or recovered from COVID-19. A freely available public database, intended as a resource for researchers studying the immune response to SARS-CoV-2, is where the repertoires were released. Samples came from the ongoing ImmuneRACE study (first 160 participants) plus 1,254 subjects from 6 global collaborators. Sample metadata almost always included a de-identified subject ID, COVID-19 status, age in years and sex. Where available, HLA class I and class II types were taken from metadata supplied by the sample provider and were not determined by assay-based typing.

TCRbeta CDR3 regions were amplified from genomic DNA using the immunoSEQ Assay, a bias-controlled multiplex PCR. Processing in the source paper ran as follows. The number of nucleated cells in each sample was estimated from the amplification of reference gene primers within the assay. To quantify the absolute abundance of each unique TCRbeta CDR3 rearrangement, sequence reads were collapsed and filtered. Productive Simpson clonality was computed per sample as the square root of Simpson's diversity index over productive rearrangements. This is the immuneACCESS table as TCRdb keeps it, with only in-frame sequences that have V and J called. A part of the clones is gone; compared with another copy, unresolved V genes explain less than half, and the rest is unexplained. From that table come the V and J calls and clone size; the DNA was used to work out D and trimming. The sample records some 380,000 clones, roughly 90% of which are singletons. The ten biggest clones cover roughly 2% of the sample.

In the prospective study, participants were about 18 to 100 years old, resided in 25 or so geographic areas of the United States, and were enrolled through a virtual design. In the prospective study, cohorts were assigned on the basis of participant-reported clinical history obtained from a screening survey and a study questionnaire. Each participant in the prospective study had whole blood, serum and a nasopharyngeal or oropharyngeal swab collected by mobile phlebotomists. Over a roughly 2-month period, participants in the prospective study had the option of providing additional blood draws and questionnaires. Before DNA extraction, prospective study blood samples were shipped either frozen or at room temperature. General conclusions and limits of the study: The amount of clinical and demographic metadata varied by source and participant and was provided uncurated.

This TCR was sampled from a woman aged 40 to 55 with acute COVID-19. Sequencing was carried out using PBMCs or T cells enriched from blood (not recorded which). The sequence is built from TRBV11-2 and TRBJ2-7; the junction holds 8 bases that match TRBD1. The CDR3 here reads CASSLTGTGYQYF. The nucleotide sequence reads as follows: TGTGCCAGCAGCTTGACCGGGACAGGTTATCAGTACTTC. When the CDR3 is completed using the reference TRBV11-2 and TRBJ2-7 genes on either side, the full variable domain is EAGVAQSPRYKIIEKRQSVAFWCNPISGHATLYWYQQILGQGPKLLIQFQNNGVVDDSQLPKDRFSAERLKGVDSTLKIQPAKLEDSAVYLCASSLTGTGYQYFGPGTRLTVT.